This T cell receptor beta chain emerged from a study of T-cell reconstitution after alpha-beta-depleted transplantation in children. Notes on the study in general: At one year after transplant, newly produced T cells mostly accounted for T-cell counts and diversity. Some patients showed high day-60 TCRbeta diversity, which derived from surviving recipient T cells and thymic progenitors.

Researchers prepared the TCRbeta library using unique molecular identifiers, the study reports. A single record per CDR3 protein comes from TCRdb applying MiXCR to the PCR reads. The data hold around 490,000 distinct CDR3 sequences, with roughly 10% observed a single time. The germline V gene has CDR1 SGHRS and CDR2 YFSETQ. Trimming removed 3 bases from V and 5 bases from J; junction bases left unmatched: 10. The CDR3 is 15 residues long. This clonotype came up many times. The antigen remains unidentified. The source of this sequence is a female patient between 2 and 15 years old who had a stem cell transplant for aplastic anemia, so the T cells may come from the graft donor. The specimen was PBMCs, mostly from graft donor cells, collected 180 days after TCRalphabeta/CD19-depleted stem cell transplant. J is TRBJ1-1 and V is TRBV5-1; 7 bases align to TRBD1. This chain's CDR3 is CASSSTGARETEAFF. The CDR3 region has the DNA TGCGCCAGCAGCTCAACAGGGGCTAGGGAGACTGAAGCTTTCTTT.